The 27 T cell receptor beta chains in this list originate from one sample, sequenced in a study of CD8+ T cells in alopecia areata. The treatment: oral pan-JAK inhibitor, 5-10 mg twice daily. Reverse transcribed after extraction, RNA yielded cDNA as the sequencing template. The assay was immunoSEQ multiplex PCR, and TCRdb's table has in-frame clones only and misses some. The table lists 150,000 to 200,000 clones, around 71% of them singletons. The sample here was CD4+ T cells sorted from blood, taken at week 4, from a patient treated with tofacitinib. The receptors here all came from a human donor with alopecia areata.

The chain carries TRBV9 and TRBJ1-2, with TRBD1 identical over 8 bases. V gave up 4 bases and J gave up 14 bases; unmatched junction bases: 19. CDR1 SGDLS and CDR2 YYNGEE come from the germline V gene. CDR3 length: 15 amino acids. The CDR3 DNA reads as TGTGCCAGCAGCCCAACGGGACAGGACTCCAAAACGACGACCTTC. Its protein is CASSPTGQDSKTTTF.

This clone showed up just a few times. The chain links TRBV7-8 to TRBJ2-6; D unclear. The CDR3 totals 17 residues. V lost 0 bases and J lost 0, with 9 bases in between. The V gene's germline CDR1 is SGHVS and CDR2 FQNEAQ. The CDR3 DNA sequence: TGTGCCAGCAGCTTAGCTGACGGTCCCTCTGGGGCCAACGTCCTGACTTTC. It encodes CASSLADGPSGANVLTF.

The chain links TRBV29-1 to TRBJ1-1; 9 bases match TRBD1. The CDR3 loop spans 12 amino acids. With V trimmed by 5 bases and J by 3 bases, 1 base remained unmatched. The germline CDR1 and CDR2 sequences are SQVTM and ANQGSEA. The CDR3 spells CSVNRGHTEAFF. The CDR3 DNA is TGCAGCGTTAACAGGGGGCACACTGAAGCTTTCTTT.

The rearrangement joins TRBV18 to TRBJ2-3, with TRBD1 identical over 8 bases. The trim removed 3 bases at V and 2 bases at J, leaving 4 bases unmatched. CDR3 length: 15 residues. Germline CDR1 KGHSH, CDR2 LQKENI. Here the CDR3 DNA reads TGTGCCAGCTCACCCCGACAGGGGTACACAGATACGCAGTATTTT. Protein: CASSPRQGYTDTQYF.

The chain recombines TRBV20-1 with TRBJ1-2; the D is unclear. CDR1 DFQATT and CDR2 SNEGSKA come from the germline V gene (reference sequence). With 3 bases removed from V and 4 bases from J, the gap between germline ends came to 6 bases. The CDR3 runs 11 residues. The CDR3 DNA follows: TGCAGTGCTAGTGACGGCTATGGCTACACCTTC. Its protein product is CSASDGYGYTF.

In this sample, this clone turned up a few times. The chain uses TRBV29-1 and TRBJ2-2, with D possibly TRBD1 on 5 matching bases. Germline V gives CDR1 SQVTM, CDR2 ANQGSEA. Trimming took 5 bases from V and 4 from J, leaving 11 bases between them. The CDR3 totals 13 residues. The DNA for the CDR3 is TGCAGCGTTCTGACAGCCTCCACCGGGGAGCTGTTTTTT. Its protein is CSVLTASTGELFF.

This clone was counted a few times. The chain employs TRBV29-1 and TRBJ2-5; no definite D call. Trimming shortened V by 6 bases and J by 4 bases, and 12 bases separated the two germline ends. The CDR3 consists of 12 residues. CDR1 is SQVTM and CDR2 is ANQGSEA in the germline V gene. CDR3 amino acids: CSVASPGETQYF. In nucleotides, the CDR3 is TGCAGCGTGGCGAGTCCGGGAGAGACCCAGTACTTC. Using reference TRBV29-1 and TRBJ2-5 for the parts outside the CDR3, the full variable domain is SAVISQKPSRDICQRGTSLTIQCQVDSQVTMMFWYRQQPGQSLTLIATANQGSEATYESGFVIDKFPISRPNLTFSTLTVSNMSPEDSSIYLCSVASPGETQYFGPGTRLLVL.

This clone has a handful of counts. The rearrangement joins TRBV19 to TRBJ2-1, with TRBD2 identical over 11 bases. The trim removed 4 bases at V and 7 bases at J, leaving 9 bases unmatched. This CDR3 region has 16 residues. Germline lookup yields CDR1 LNHDA and CDR2 SQIVND (reference sequence). CDR3: CASSRNPGLAVNEQFF. The CDR3 nucleotides are TGTGCCAGTAGTAGGAATCCGGGACTAGCGGTAAATGAGCAGTTCTTC.

The CDR3 nucleotides are TGTGCCTGGAGCGTTCAGGGGACACCCCGTAAGGCCCAGCATTTT. This codes for CAWSVQGTPRKAQHF. V usage is TRBV30 and J usage is TRBJ1-5, with D possibly being TRBD1 (6 bases). This CDR3 is 15 amino acids long. CDR1 is GTSNPN and CDR2 is SVGIG in the germline V gene (reference sequence). The ends were cut back, 3 bases at V and 11 bases at J, with 23 bases in the middle.

This clone has only a few counts. This sequence joins TRBV7-3 and TRBJ2-1; D is uncertain. V lost 3 bases, J lost 4 bases, and 7 bases lay in between. CDR1 and CDR2 (germline): SGHTA, FQGTGA. CDR3 length equals 13 residues. The CDR3 DNA sequence: TGTGCCAGCAGCTTCACAAATTACAATGAGCAGTTCTTC. Amino acid sequence: CASSFTNYNEQFF.

The chain uses TRBV29-1 and TRBJ1-2, with a possible D match to TRBD1 (6 bases). This CDR3 comprises 14 residues. V lost 7 bases and J lost 7, with 22 bases in between. Germline V gives CDR1 SQVTM, CDR2 ANQGSEA. CDR3 sequence reads: CSAVGQRAWGGYTF. For the CDR3, the DNA is TGCAGCGCCGTAGGACAGAGAGCCTGGGGTGGCTACACCTTC. Based on the CDR3 plus reference TRBV29-1 and TRBJ1-2, the full variable domain is SAVISQKPSRDICQRGTSLTIQCQVDSQVTMMFWYRQQPGQSLTLIATANQGSEATYESGFVIDKFPISRPNLTFSTLTVSNMSPEDSSIYLCSAVGQRAWGGYTFGSGTRLTVV.

This sequence joins TRBV2 and TRBJ1-2, with 7 bases that match TRBD1. V shed 2 bases and J 4 bases; nucleotides not matched to a gene: 7. Looked up from germline, CDR1 is SNHLY and CDR2 is FYNNEI. CDR3 length: 15 residues. CDR3 DNA: TGTGCCAGCAGTGAAAGGGGGACAGATATCTATGGCTACACCTTC. Protein sequence: CASSERGTDIYGYTF.

For this clone: The junction shows a germline mismatch at one end, possibly a read error. The CDR3: CSAGGGTTF. In nucleotides, the CDR3 is TGCAGTGCGGGCGGGGGGACGACATTT. This chain connects TRBV20-1 to TRBJ2-3; TRBD2 matches 8 bases. CDR1 is DFQATT and CDR2 is SNEGSKA in the germline V gene (reference sequence). The CDR3 is 9 amino acids.

This chain links TRBV6-5 with TRBJ2-5; D not resolved. The V and J ends lost 5 bases and 2 bases respectively, with 15 bases between them. The CDR3 is made up of 15 amino acids. Germline CDR1 and CDR2: MNHEY and SVGAGI. The chain's CDR3 is CASSPRLPRQETQYF. CDR3 nucleotides: TGTGCCAGCAGTCCTCGACTCCCGCGTCAAGAGACCCAGTACTTC.

The chain joins TRBV7-2 to TRBJ1-1; TRBD1 aligns across 9 bases. The V and J ends lost 5 bases and 4 bases, in that order; junction bases with no gene match: 5. The CDR3 runs to 14 residues. Germline CDR1 SGHTA, CDR2 FQGNSA. Here the CDR3 reads CASSRDRVATEAFF. CDR3 DNA sequence: TGTGCCAGCAGCCGGGACAGGGTTGCCACTGAAGCTTTCTTT.

The CDR3 protein is CATSIEAYNEQFF. The DNA of the CDR3 is TGTGCCACCAGCATTGAAGCTTACAATGAGCAGTTCTTC. The rearrangement links TRBV15 to TRBJ2-1; D gene ambiguous. The germline CDR1 and CDR2 sequences are LNHNV and YYDKDF (reference sequence). The CDR3 totals 13 residues. Deletions cut 4 bases from V and 4 bases from J, with 8 bases between.

This clone was picked up a small number of times. This sequence joins TRBV6-6 and TRBJ1-6; unclear D gene. This CDR3 has 14 residues. Looked up from germline, CDR1 is MNHNY and CDR2 is SVGAGI (reference sequence). Trimming cost V 6 bases and J 0 bases, with 6 bases left between them. The CDR3 sequence: CASSPRSYNSPLHF. CDR3 in DNA: TGTGCCAGCAGCCCTCGCTCCTATAATTCACCCCTCCACTTT.

The chain has TRBV5-1 and TRBJ2-3; TRBD2 might be the D (7 bases). This CDR3 spans 15 amino acids. V dropped 5 bases and J dropped 1 base, with 14 bases sitting between them. Germline V gene data show CDR1 as SGHRS and CDR2 as YFSETQ. CDR3 protein: CASSFDGGRTDTQYF. CDR3 DNA: TGCGCCAGCAGTTTTGACGGGGGGCGCACAGATACGCAGTATTTT.

There are a few counts of this clone. J is TRBJ2-1 and V is TRBV7-9; 11 bases agree with TRBD2. This CDR3 has 16 amino acids. V was pared by 4 bases and J by 10 bases, with 12 bases of the junction left unmatched. Germline V CDR1 and CDR2: SEHNR, FQNEAQ (reference sequence). The CDR3 nucleotides read TGTGCCAGCAGCTCCTCTAGCGGGGGGTTCGCCTCAGAGCAGTTCTTC. Its protein is CASSSSSGGFASEQFF.

This clone was observed a handful of times. This chain links TRBV29-1 with TRBJ2-3; no firm D call. The CDR3 is made up of 12 amino acids. Germline lookup yields CDR1 SQVTM and CDR2 ANQGSEA. V lost 3 bases, J lost 6 bases, and 10 bases lay in between. The CDR3 sequence: CSVDYSWDTQYF. The DNA for the CDR3 is TGCAGCGTTGATTATAGTTGGGATACGCAGTATTTT.

The rearrangement uses TRBV9 and TRBJ2-5; TRBD1 matches at 9 bases. CDR3 size: 16 residues. The germline V gene encodes CDR1 SGDLS and CDR2 YYNGEE. The J segment lost 5 bases and the V segment lost 3 bases, leaving 11 bases of the junction unmatched. CDR3 residues: CASSGPSGDRVETQYF. Here the CDR3 DNA reads TGTGCCAGCAGCGGCCCCTCCGGGGACAGGGTGGAGACCCAGTACTTC. Drawing the rest from reference TRBV9 and TRBJ2-5, the complete variable domain is DSGVTQTPKHLITATGQRVTLRCSPRSGDLSVYWYQQSLDQGLQFLIQYYNGEERAKGNILERFSAQQFPDLHSELNLSSLELGDSALYFCASSGPSGDRVETQYFGPGTRLLVL.

The CDR3 nucleotides read TGCAGCGTTGAACGCCGGGACAGGACCGATACGCAGTATTTT. This codes for CSVERRDRTDTQYF. This rearrangement joins TRBV29-1 to TRBJ2-3; 8 nucleotides match TRBD1. This CDR3 has 14 amino acids. The germline CDR1 and CDR2 sequences are SQVTM and ANQGSEA. The J segment lost 6 bases and the V segment lost 2 bases, leaving 7 bases of the junction unmatched.

This sequence joins TRBV7-8 and TRBJ1-5; D is uncertain. Trimming took off 4 bases at V and 0 bases at J, with 13 bases between the two ends. This CDR3 spans 16 amino acids. CDR1 SGHVS and CDR2 FQNEAQ come from the germline V gene. The CDR3 DNA reads as TGTGCCAGCAGCTCCCGTGGGCGGATTAGCAATCAGCCCCAGCATTTT. Translating gives CASSSRGRISNQPQHF.

This clone was found a few times. This chain uses TRBV9 with TRBJ2-4; maybe TRBD2 (7 bases). V dropped 4 bases and J dropped 11 bases, with 19 bases sitting between them. Per the germline V gene, CDR1 is SGDLS and CDR2 is YYNGEE. CDR3 length: 14 amino acids. The CDR3 DNA follows: TGTGCCAGCAGCCCACGGACTAGGGGGGACGTTCAGTACTTC. This gives the protein CASSPRTRGDVQYF.

The rearrangement joins TRBV9 to TRBJ1-1, with unresolved D. Trimming stripped 0 bases from V and 1 base from J, with 13 bases between. The CDR3 is 16 amino acids. Germline loops: CDR1 SGDLS, CDR2 YYNGEE. The CDR3 spells CASSVGLGQQNTEAFF. Written as DNA, the CDR3 is TGTGCCAGCAGCGTAGGTCTCGGGCAGCAGAACACTGAAGCTTTCTTT.

This sequence joins TRBV29-1 and TRBJ1-1; weak D call: TRBD1 (5 bases). V gave up 2 bases and J gave up 0 bases, with 10 bases separating them. The germline gives CDR1 SQVTM, CDR2 ANQGSEA. This CDR3 is built from 14 residues. The CDR3 region has the DNA TGCAGCGTTGAAAGGGACCTCATGAACACTGAAGCTTTCTTT. The encoded protein is CSVERDLMNTEAFF. The variable domain in full, with the rest retrieved from reference TRBV29-1 and TRBJ1-1, is SAVISQKPSRDICQRGTSLTIQCQVDSQVTMMFWYRQQPGQSLTLIATANQGSEATYESGFVIDKFPISRPNLTFSTLTVSNMSPEDSSIYLCSVERDLMNTEAFFGQGTRLTVV.

DNA of the CDR3: TGTGCCACCAGCGGCGACAGGCGCACTGAAGCTTTCTTT. Translating it yields CATSGDRRTEAFF. The chain is built from TRBV15 and TRBJ1-1; tentatively, D is TRBD1 (6 bases). The germline V and J ends were trimmed by 5 bases and 4 bases, with 11 bases remaining between them. The CDR3 is made up of 13 amino acids. From germline, CDR1 is LNHNV and CDR2 YYDKDF (reference sequence).